This T cell receptor (beta chain) was sequenced during a study of blood T cell repertoires in COVID-19. At the level of the study: In each case, the material was cDNA or gDNA derived from T cells, B-cell-depleted T cells, or PBMCs.

This CDR3 spans 15 amino acids. Per germline, CDR1 MGHDK and CDR2 SYGVNS. Trimming stripped 1 base from V and 4 bases from J, with 8 bases between. Original analysis: Estimation of nucleated cell counts relied on the amplification of reference gene primers. Profiling relied on immunoSEQ multiplex PCR, and the TCRdb table lists in-frame clones only, not all of them. From that table come the V and J calls and clone size; the DNA was used to work out D and trimming. The sample has around 220,000 clones, 85% to 95% seen once; the top ten hold approximately 2%. Participants spanned ages about 18 to 90 years and resided in about two dozen US areas.

The J gene is TRBJ2-6, the V gene TRBV25-1, with D unclear. The specimen was PBMCs or T cells enriched from blood (not recorded which). The TCR originated in a woman aged 18-30 years who had recovered from COVID-19. The CDR3 spells CASSEWQRGANVLTF. For the CDR3, the DNA is TGTGCCAGCAGTGAATGGCAAAGAGGGGCCAACGTCCTGACTTTC.